This TCR beta chain was sequenced in a study of cytomegalovirus exposure and HLA in healthy donors. Study-wide points: A list of roughly 180 TCR beta chains associated with cytomegalovirus was given. CMV serostatus stood as the only immune exposure information on hand. Analysis was carried out at a later point, and it linked a missense DCLRE1C variant to TCR beta V- and J-gene trimming.

Of note for this clone: As yet, its antigen is unknown.

The CDR3 consists of 14 residues. Trimming left V 7 bases short and J 5 bases short, with 16 bases between. Germline values: CDR1 SNHLY, CDR2 FYNNEI. The PCR ran on 60 Vbeta and 13 Jbeta primers. Produced via immunoSEQ multiplex PCR; TCRdb's table is partial and in-frame only. The sample consists of 100,000 or so clones, about 74% of them appearing once. The sample taken for sequencing was PBMCs. The sequence was obtained from a male donor in good health and CMV-seropositive. This sequence joins TRBV2 and TRBJ2-3; the D gene is possibly TRBD2 (6 bases). The CDR3 DNA sequence: TGTGCCAGCATGAGGCGGGATCCTGGAGATACGCAGTATTTT. As protein: CASMRRDPGDTQYF.